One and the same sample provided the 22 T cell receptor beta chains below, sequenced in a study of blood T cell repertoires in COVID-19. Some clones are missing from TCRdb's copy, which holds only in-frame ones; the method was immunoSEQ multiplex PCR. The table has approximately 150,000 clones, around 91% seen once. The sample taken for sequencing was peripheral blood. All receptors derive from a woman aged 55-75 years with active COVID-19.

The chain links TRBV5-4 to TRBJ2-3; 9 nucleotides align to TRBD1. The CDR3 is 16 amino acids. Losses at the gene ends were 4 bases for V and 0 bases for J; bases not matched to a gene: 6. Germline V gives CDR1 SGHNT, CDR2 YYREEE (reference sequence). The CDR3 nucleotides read TGTGCCAGCAGCCGAAACAGGGGGCTTAGCACAGATACGCAGTATTTT. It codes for CASSRNRGLSTDTQYF.

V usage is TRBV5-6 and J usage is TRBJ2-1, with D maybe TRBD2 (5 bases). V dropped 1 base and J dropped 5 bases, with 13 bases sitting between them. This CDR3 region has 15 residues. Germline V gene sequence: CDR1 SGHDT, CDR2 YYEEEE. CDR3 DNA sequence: TGTGCCAGCAGCTTGTCCTTCGGCGGGCACAATGAGCAGTTCTTC. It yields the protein CASSLSFGGHNEQFF.

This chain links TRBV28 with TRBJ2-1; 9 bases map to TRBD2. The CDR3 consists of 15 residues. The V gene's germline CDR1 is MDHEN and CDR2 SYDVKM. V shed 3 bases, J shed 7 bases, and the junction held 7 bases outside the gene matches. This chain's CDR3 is CASSFLAGYGNEQFF. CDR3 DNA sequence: TGTGCCAGCAGTTTTCTAGCGGGATATGGAAATGAGCAGTTCTTC.

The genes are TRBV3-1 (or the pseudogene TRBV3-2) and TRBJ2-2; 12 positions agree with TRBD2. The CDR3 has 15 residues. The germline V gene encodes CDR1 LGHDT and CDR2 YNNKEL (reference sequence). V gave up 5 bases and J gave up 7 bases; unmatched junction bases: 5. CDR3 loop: CASSWTSGTVGELFF. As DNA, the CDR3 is TGTGCCAGCAGCTGGACTAGCGGGACTGTCGGGGAGCTGTTTTTT.

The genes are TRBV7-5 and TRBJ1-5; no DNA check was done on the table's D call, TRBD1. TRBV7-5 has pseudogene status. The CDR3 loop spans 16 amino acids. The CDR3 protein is CVSAPGRGYSNQPQHF. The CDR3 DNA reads TGTGTCAGCGCGCCGGGCAGGGGTTATAGCAATCAGCCCCAGCATTTT.

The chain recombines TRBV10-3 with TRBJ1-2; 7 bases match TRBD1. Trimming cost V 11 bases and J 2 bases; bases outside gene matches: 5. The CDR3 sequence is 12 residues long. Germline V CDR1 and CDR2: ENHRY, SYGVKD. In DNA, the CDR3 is TGTGCCTCCGGACAGGCAAACTATGGCTACACCTTC. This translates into CASGQANYGYTF.

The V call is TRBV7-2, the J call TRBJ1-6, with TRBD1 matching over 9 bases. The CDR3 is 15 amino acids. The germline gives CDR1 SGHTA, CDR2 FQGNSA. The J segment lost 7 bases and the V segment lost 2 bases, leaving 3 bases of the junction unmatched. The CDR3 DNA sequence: TGTGCCAGCAGCTTAATCGGACAGGGGAATTCACCCCTCCACTTT. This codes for CASSLIGQGNSPLHF.

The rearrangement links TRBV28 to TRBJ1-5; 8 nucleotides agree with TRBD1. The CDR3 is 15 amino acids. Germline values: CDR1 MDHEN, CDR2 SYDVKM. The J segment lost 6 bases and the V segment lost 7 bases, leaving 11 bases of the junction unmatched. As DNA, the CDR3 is TGTGCCAGCAATCTCGGACAGGGACGAGGTCAGCCCCAGCATTTT. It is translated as CASNLGQGRGQPQHF.

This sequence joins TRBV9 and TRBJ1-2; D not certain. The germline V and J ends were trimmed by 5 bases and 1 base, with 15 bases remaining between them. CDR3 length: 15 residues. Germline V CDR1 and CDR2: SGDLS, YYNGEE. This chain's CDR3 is CASSSTESINYGYTF. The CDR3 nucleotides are TGTGCCAGCAGTTCAACGGAGTCGATTAACTATGGCTACACCTTC.

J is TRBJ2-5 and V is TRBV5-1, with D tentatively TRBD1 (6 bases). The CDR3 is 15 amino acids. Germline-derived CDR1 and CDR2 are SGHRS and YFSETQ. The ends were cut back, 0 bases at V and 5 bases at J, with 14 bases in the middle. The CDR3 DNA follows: TGCGCCAGCAGCTTGGCGGGGTCACAGGGCGAGACCCAGTACTTC. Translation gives CASSLAGSQGETQYF.

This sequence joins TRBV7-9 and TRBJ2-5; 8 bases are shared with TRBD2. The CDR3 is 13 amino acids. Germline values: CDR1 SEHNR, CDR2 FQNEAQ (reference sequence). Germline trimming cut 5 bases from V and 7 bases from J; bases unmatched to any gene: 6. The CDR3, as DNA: TGTGCCAGCAGCCCAAGCGGGAGTGTGACCCAGTACTTC. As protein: CASSPSGSVTQYF.

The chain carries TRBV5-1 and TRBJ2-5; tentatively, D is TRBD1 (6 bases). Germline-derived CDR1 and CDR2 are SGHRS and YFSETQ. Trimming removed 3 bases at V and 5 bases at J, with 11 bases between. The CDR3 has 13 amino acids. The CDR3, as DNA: TGCGCCAGCAGCTGGGCCCAGGGGGAGACCCAGTACTTC. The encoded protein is CASSWAQGETQYF.

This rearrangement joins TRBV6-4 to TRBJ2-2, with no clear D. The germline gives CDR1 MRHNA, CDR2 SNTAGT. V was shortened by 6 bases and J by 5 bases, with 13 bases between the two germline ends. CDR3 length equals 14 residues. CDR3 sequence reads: CASRPLPGTGELFF. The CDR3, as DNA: TGTGCCAGCAGACCCCTGCCCGGTACCGGGGAGCTGTTTTTT.

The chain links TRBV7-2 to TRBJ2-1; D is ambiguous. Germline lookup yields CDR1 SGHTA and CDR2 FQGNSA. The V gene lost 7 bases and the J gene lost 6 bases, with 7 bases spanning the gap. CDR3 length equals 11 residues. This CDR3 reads CASTLGNEQFF. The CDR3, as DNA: TGTGCCAGCACCCTCGGCAATGAGCAGTTCTTC.

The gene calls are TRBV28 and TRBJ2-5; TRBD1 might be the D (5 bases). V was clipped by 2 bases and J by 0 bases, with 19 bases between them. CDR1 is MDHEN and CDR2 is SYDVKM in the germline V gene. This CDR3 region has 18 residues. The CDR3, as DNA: TGTGCCAGCAGTTTAAGTCCGGGTTGGGGCGAGTACCAAGAGACCCAGTACTTC. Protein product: CASSLSPGWGEYQETQYF. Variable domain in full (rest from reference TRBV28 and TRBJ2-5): DVKVTQSSRYLVKRTGEKVFLECVQDMDHENMFWYRQDPGLGLRLIYFSYDVKMKEKGDIPEGYSVSREKKERFSLILESASTNQTSMYLCASSLSPGWGEYQETQYFGPGTRLLVL.

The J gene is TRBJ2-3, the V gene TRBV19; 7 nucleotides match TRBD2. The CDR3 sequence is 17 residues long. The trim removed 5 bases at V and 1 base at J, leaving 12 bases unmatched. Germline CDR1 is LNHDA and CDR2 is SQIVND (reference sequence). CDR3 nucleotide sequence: TGTGCCAGTAGTGCCTGGGGAGCGGGAAGGGGCACAGATACGCAGTATTTT. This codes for CASSAWGAGRGTDTQYF.

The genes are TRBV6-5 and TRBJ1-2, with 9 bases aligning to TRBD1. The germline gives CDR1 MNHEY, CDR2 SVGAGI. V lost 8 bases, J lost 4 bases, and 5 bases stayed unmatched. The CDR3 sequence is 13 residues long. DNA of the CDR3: TGTGCCAGCCGACAGGGGGGCGGCTATGGCTACACCTTC. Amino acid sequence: CASRQGGGYGYTF.

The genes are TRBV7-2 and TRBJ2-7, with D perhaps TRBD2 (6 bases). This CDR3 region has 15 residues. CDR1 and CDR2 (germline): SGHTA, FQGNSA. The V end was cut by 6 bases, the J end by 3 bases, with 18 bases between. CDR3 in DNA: TGTGCCAGCAGATTTGGGGACTCTCATCGCTACGAGCAGTACTTC. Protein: CASRFGDSHRYEQYF.

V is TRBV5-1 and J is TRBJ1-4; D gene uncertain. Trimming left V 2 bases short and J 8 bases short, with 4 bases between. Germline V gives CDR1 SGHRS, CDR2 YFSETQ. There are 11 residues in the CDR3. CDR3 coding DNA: TGCGCCAGCAGCTTACAAGAAAAACTGTTTTTT. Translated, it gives CASSLQEKLFF. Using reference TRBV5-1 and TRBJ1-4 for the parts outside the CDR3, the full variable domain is KAGVTQTPRYLIKTRGQQVTLSCSPISGHRSVSWYQQTPGQGLQFLFEYFSETQRNKGNFPGRFSGRQFSNSRSEMNVSTLELGDSALYLCASSLQEKLFFGSGTQLSVL.

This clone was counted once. CDR3 in DNA: TGTGCCAGCAGCTTGTGGCAGGGGACGGGCTCCTACGAGCAGTACTTC. This gives the protein CASSLWQGTGSYEQYF. V gene TRBV5-5 combines with J gene TRBJ2-7; TRBD1 is a possible D gene (6 bases). V was shortened by 1 base and J by 0 bases, with 14 bases between the two germline ends. The CDR3 is 16 amino acids. CDR1 and CDR2 from the germline V gene are SGHKS and YYEKEE (reference sequence).

The CDR3 nucleotides are TGTGCCAGCAGTTTACTCCTAAGGACTGGACAGATCTACGAGCAGTACTTC. Encoded protein: CASSLLLRTGQIYEQYF. The chain links TRBV27 to TRBJ2-7; D possibly corresponds to TRBD1 (6 bases). CDR1 is MNHEY and CDR2 is SMNVEV in the germline V gene (reference sequence). V was pared by 2 bases and J by 3 bases, with 20 bases between. The CDR3 totals 17 residues.

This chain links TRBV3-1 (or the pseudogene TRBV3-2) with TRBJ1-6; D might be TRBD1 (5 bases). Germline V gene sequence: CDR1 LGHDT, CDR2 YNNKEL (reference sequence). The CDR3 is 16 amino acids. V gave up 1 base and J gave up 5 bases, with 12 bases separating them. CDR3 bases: TGTGCCAGCAGCCAAGCTGGGGCAATGAATAATTCACCCCTCCACTTT. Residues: CASSQAGAMNNSPLHF.